The 32 T cell receptor beta chains given below trace back to one sample, sequenced in a study of human T cells and chemical hapten exposure. TCRdb ran MiXCR on the RACE reads and lists one entry per CDR3 protein. The sample shows about 42,000 distinct CDR3 sequences, roughly an eighth of them seen only once. Noted time point: pre-sensitization, week 0. As for treatment: therapeutic diphenylcyclopropenone sensitization with weekly scalp DPC. The specimen comprised whole blood, sampled in connection with sensitization to the hapten diphenylcyclopropenone (DPC). The receptors come from a woman aged 25 to 39 with alopecia areata. Some clones in this sample may be carry-over from other donors' samples.

This clonotype was found a few times. V usage is TRBV28 and J usage is TRBJ2-7; D is possibly TRBD2 (5 bases). There are 13 residues in the CDR3. Per the germline V gene, CDR1 is MDHEN and CDR2 is SYDVKM. The V end lost 5 bases, the J end lost 3 bases, and 11 bases lay between the germline ends. CDR3 in amino acids: CASSRLTHYEQYF. The CDR3 bases are TGTGCCAGCAGTCGACTAACCCACTACGAGCAGTACTTC.

This clonotype counts as medium-sized. The chain links TRBV29-1 to TRBJ2-7; the match to TRBD2 covers 7 bases. V dropped 5 bases and J dropped 5; count of bases not matched to a gene: 12. Per the germline V gene, CDR1 is SQVTM and CDR2 is ANQGSEA. The CDR3 has 14 amino acids. CDR3: CSVPRRDYGDEQYF. The CDR3 bases are TGCAGCGTTCCACGCCGGGACTATGGGGACGAGCAGTACTTC.

This clonotype came up many times. The rearrangement links TRBV21-1 to TRBJ1-1. TRBV21-1 is a documented pseudogene. The CDR3 extends over 12 amino acids. The CDR3 loop is CASSRVNTEAFF. Here the CDR3 DNA reads TGTGCCAGCAGCAGAGTGAACACTGAAGCTTTCTTT.

This chain links TRBV18 with TRBJ1-1, with TRBD1 matching over 7 bases. There are 14 residues in the CDR3. After removal of 2 bases from V and 0 bases from J, the junction contained 0 bases not matched to a gene. Germline loops: CDR1 KGHSH, CDR2 LQKENI. CDR3 region: CASSPGQVNTEAFF. The CDR3 coding sequence is TGTGCCAGCTCACCAGGACAGGTGAACACTGAAGCTTTCTTT.

This chain links TRBV7-2 with TRBJ2-5; no clear D. CDR1 SGHTA and CDR2 FQGNSA come from the germline V gene. Trimming left V 1 base short and J 2 bases short, with 11 bases between. The CDR3 covers 15 residues. Here the CDR3 reads CASSLGAALQETQYF. CDR3 DNA sequence: TGTGCCAGCAGCTTAGGCGCAGCCCTACAAGAGACCCAGTACTTC.

The rearrangement uses TRBV7-6 and TRBJ2-1, with TRBD2 as a possible D gene (5 bases). Per the germline V gene, CDR1 is SGHVS and CDR2 is FNYEAQ. V was clipped by 9 bases and J by 9 bases, with 18 bases between them. This CDR3 comprises 13 residues. The CDR3 is CARVGGYRFEQFF. The DNA of the CDR3 is TGTGCCAGAGTAGGCGGGTATCGGTTTGAGCAGTTCTTC.

This clonotype came up many times. The junction departs from germline at one end; a sequencing error may be responsible. The chain has TRBV7-8 and TRBJ1-2; D perhaps matches TRBD1 (6 bases). CDR3 length: 12 residues. The germline V gene has CDR1 SGHVS and CDR2 FQNEAQ. The CDR3 region has the DNA TGTGCCAGCAGCTTCGGAAAAGACAGGTTTTCCTTC. This translates into CASSFGKDRFSF.

This clonotype was counted only a few times. This chain uses TRBV27 with TRBJ1-2; 7 bases align to TRBD1. After removal of 5 bases from V and 4 bases from J, the junction contained 10 bases not matched to a gene. This CDR3 is built from 15 residues. CDR1 is MNHEY and CDR2 is SMNVEV in the germline V gene (reference sequence). CDR3 coding DNA: TGTGCCAGCAGTCCTTGGACAGGCGGTAGCTATGGCTACACCTTC. As protein: CASSPWTGGSYGYTF.

This clonotype appeared many times. The chain combines TRBV6-2 or TRBV6-3 with TRBJ1-1, with D possibly matching TRBD1 (6 bases). V dropped 5 bases and J dropped 5 bases, with 9 bases sitting between them. Germline CDR1 is MNHEY and CDR2 is SVGEGT. The CDR3 is 12 amino acids. The CDR3 is CASSDRLTEAFF. The CDR3 DNA sequence: TGTGCCAGCAGTGACAGGTTGACTGAAGCTTTCTTT.

The chain carries TRBV4-3 and TRBJ1-5, with 8 positions matching TRBD1. The CDR3 sequence is 15 residues long. CDR1 and CDR2 from the germline V gene are LGHNA and YSLEER. The V gene end was trimmed by 0 bases and the J gene end by 7 bases; junction bases not matched to a gene: 5. The CDR3 nucleotides are TGCGCCAGCAGCCAAGACCGGAACAGGGGGCAGCCCCAGCATTTT. Translation: CASSQDRNRGQPQHF.

As DNA, the CDR3 is TGTGCCAGCAGCTTAGGAGGACGGAGAATTATTACCGAGAATAGCACAGATACGCAGTATTTT. Protein sequence: CASSLGGRRIITENSTDTQYF. This chain uses TRBV7-8 with TRBJ2-3; D unresolved. Germline V gene data show CDR1 as SGHVS and CDR2 as FQNEAQ. The ends were cut back, 1 base at V and 0 bases at J, with 26 bases in the middle. The length of the CDR3 is 21 residues.

This clonotype has ten or more counts. V gene TRBV7-2 combines with J gene TRBJ2-6, with D maybe TRBD1 (6 bases). Trimming took off 1 base at V and 0 bases at J, with 10 bases between the two ends. Looked up from germline, CDR1 is SGHTA and CDR2 is FQGNSA. The CDR3 is 17 residues long. CDR3 nucleotides: TGTGCCAGCAGCTTAGAGGGACAAATCTCTGGGGCCAACGTCCTGACTTTC. Its translation: CASSLEGQISGANVLTF.

The chain is built from TRBV5-4 and TRBJ2-5, with 8 bases aligning to TRBD2. The CDR3 has 15 amino acids. Germline CDR1 is SGHNT and CDR2 is YYREEE (reference sequence). The V segment lost 0 bases and the J segment 5 bases; nucleotides outside the gene matches: 6. Here the CDR3 reads CASSLDAGGGETQYF. Here the CDR3 DNA reads TGTGCCAGCAGCTTGGATGCGGGAGGTGGTGAGACCCAGTACTTC.

This clonotype was observed a handful of times. The chain employs TRBV2 and TRBJ1-1, with D perhaps TRBD1 (5 bases). Germline-derived CDR1 and CDR2 are SNHLY and FYNNEI. The CDR3 has 15 amino acids. V lost 8 bases to trimming and J lost 4 bases, with 20 bases between them. The CDR3 loop reads CASSPRDGGSTEAFF. CDR3 nucleotides: TGTGCCAGCTCGCCCCGGGACGGGGGAAGCACTGAAGCTTTCTTT. Filled out from reference TRBV2 and TRBJ1-1, the complete variable domain reads EPEVTQTPSHQVTQMGQEVILRCVPISNHLYFYWYRQILGQKVEFLVSFYNNEISEKSEIFDDQFSVERPDGSNFTLKIRSTKLEDSAMYFCASSPRDGGSTEAFFGQGTRLTVV.

The V gene is TRBV6-2 or TRBV6-3, the J gene TRBJ1-1; 7 bases map to TRBD1. The germline gives CDR1 MNHEY, CDR2 SVGEGT. After removal of 7 bases from V and 4 bases from J, the junction contained 9 bases not matched to a gene. The CDR3 runs 14 residues. CDR3 sequence reads: CASKLQGRATEAFF. The CDR3 DNA follows: TGTGCCAGCAAACTACAGGGGAGAGCCACTGAAGCTTTCTTT.

This clonotype was recorded many times. This chain uses TRBV30 with TRBJ1-4, with D possibly matching TRBD1 (5 bases). V shed 3 bases and J shed 5 bases, with 16 bases lying between them. This CDR3 has 15 residues. Germline V lookup: CDR1 GTSNPN, CDR2 SVGIG (reference sequence). Written as DNA, the CDR3 is TGTGCCTGGAGCAAAGGGCCAGGGAGCAATGAAAAACTGTTTTTT. It translates to CAWSKGPGSNEKLFF.

This clonotype came up a few times. This chain uses TRBV9 with TRBJ1-6; D not resolved. Germline values: CDR1 SGDLS, CDR2 YYNGEE. The CDR3 runs 14 residues. The V gene lost 4 bases and the J gene lost 1 base, with 6 bases spanning the gap. In DNA form, the CDR3 reads TGTGCCAGCAGCAGGGTATCCTATAATTCACCCCTCCACTTT. Translating gives CASSRVSYNSPLHF.

This clonotype was seen ten or more times. J is TRBJ1-2 and V is TRBV7-2, with TRBD1 as a possible D gene (5 bases). Looked up from germline, CDR1 is SGHTA and CDR2 is FQGNSA. The CDR3 has 17 amino acids. The V and J ends lost 1 base and 6 bases respectively, with 21 bases between them. The CDR3 protein is CASSLVGGARPLNGYTF. Here the CDR3 DNA reads TGTGCCAGCAGCTTAGTTGGCGGGGCACGTCCACTCAATGGCTACACCTTC.

The table lists this clonotype with many counts. The rearrangement links TRBV27 to TRBJ2-5; D is unresolved. There are 12 residues in the CDR3. The germline V gene has CDR1 MNHEY and CDR2 SMNVEV (reference sequence). With 4 bases removed from V and 3 bases from J, the gap between germline ends came to 6 bases. CDR3 in amino acids: CASSSKEETQYF. Written as DNA, the CDR3 is TGTGCCAGCAGTTCAAAGGAAGAGACCCAGTACTTC.

The chain links TRBV7-6 to TRBJ1-5; D gene uncertain. Germline values: CDR1 SGHVS, CDR2 FNYEAQ. This CDR3 is built from 15 residues. The V gene lost 5 bases and the J gene lost 1 base, with 12 bases spanning the gap. The CDR3 bases are TGTGCCAGCAGCCCCCAAGGGAAGAGCAATCAGCCCCAGCATTTT. Its protein is CASSPQGKSNQPQHF.

This clonotype showed up many times. V gene TRBV4-1 combines with J gene TRBJ2-5; TRBD1 matches at 11 bases. This CDR3 has 17 residues. The germline gives CDR1 MGHRA, CDR2 YSYEKL. V dropped 3 bases and J dropped 2; count of bases not matched to a gene: 8. The CDR3 protein is CASSQKLGQGVQETQYF. The CDR3 coding sequence is TGCGCCAGCAGCCAGAAGTTGGGACAGGGGGTACAAGAGACCCAGTACTTC.

This clonotype was seen at least ten times. The V gene is TRBV12-3 or TRBV12-4, the J gene TRBJ1-1; 8 bases line up with TRBD1. This CDR3 contains 13 residues. With V trimmed by 6 bases and J by 8 bases, 8 bases remained unmatched. This chain's CDR3 is CASSPTQGAEAFF. CDR3 DNA: TGTGCCAGCAGCCCGACTCAGGGGGCAGAAGCTTTCTTT.

This clonotype was observed a handful of times. The chain has TRBV9 and TRBJ1-1; 7 bases match TRBD1. This CDR3 region has 14 residues. Germline loops: CDR1 SGDLS, CDR2 YYNGEE. V trimming: 3 bases; J trimming: 3 bases; junction bases outside the gene matches: 5. The CDR3 nucleotides are TGTGCCAGCAGCGGTGGCAGGGGGGACACTGAAGCTTTCTTT. Residues: CASSGGRGDTEAFF. Complete variable domain (other parts from reference TRBV9 and TRBJ1-1): DSGVTQTPKHLITATGQRVTLRCSPRSGDLSVYWYQQSLDQGLQFLIQYYNGEERAKGNILERFSAQQFPDLHSELNLSSLELGDSALYFCASSGGRGDTEAFFGQGTRLTVV.

Only a few counts were recorded for this clonotype. The chain uses TRBV27 and TRBJ1-1, with D tentatively TRBD1 (5 bases). This CDR3 has 15 amino acids. Germline loops: CDR1 MNHEY, CDR2 SMNVEV (reference sequence). The ends were cut back, 5 bases at V and 0 bases at J, with 13 bases in the middle. DNA of the CDR3: TGTGCCAGCAGTCCCTTGGGGCAAGTGAACACTGAAGCTTTCTTT. It yields the protein CASSPLGQVNTEAFF.

CDR3 protein: CASSLGLVSAYSTDTQYF. The CDR3 DNA is TGTGCCAGCAGCTTGGGACTAGTGAGTGCCTATAGCACAGATACGCAGTATTTT. The chain has TRBV11-2 and TRBJ2-3; 8 bases line up with TRBD2. The CDR3 length is 18 residues. After removal of 3 bases from V and 0 bases from J, the junction contained 11 bases not matched to a gene. Germline values: CDR1 SGHAT, CDR2 FQNNGV.

This clonotype turned up a few times. The J gene is TRBJ1-2, the V gene TRBV29-1; no definite D call. The CDR3 length is 11 residues. Germline-derived CDR1 and CDR2 are SQVTM and ANQGSEA. Between the trimmed V and J ends, which lost 4 bases and 2 bases, there was a span of 5 bases. CDR3 sequence reads: CSVAQNYGYTF. CDR3 coding DNA: TGCAGCGTTGCTCAGAACTATGGCTACACCTTC.

CDR3 sequence reads: CASSSYPGLAGLSSYNEQFF. In DNA, the CDR3 is TGTGCCAGCAGCTCGTATCCGGGACTAGCGGGATTAAGCTCCTACAATGAGCAGTTCTTC. The chain uses TRBV7-3 and TRBJ2-1, with TRBD2 matching 13 bases. V lost 4 bases, J lost 0 bases, and 12 bases stayed unmatched. This CDR3 has 20 amino acids. The germline V gene has CDR1 SGHTA and CDR2 FQGTGA.

This clonotype was recorded at least ten times. The chain joins TRBV20-1 to TRBJ1-5; D might be TRBD1 (5 bases). The V and J ends lost 1 base and 0 bases respectively, with 25 bases between them. The CDR3 is 20 residues long. Germline V gene lookup returns CDR1 DFQATT and CDR2 SNEGSKA (reference sequence). CDR3 nucleotides: TGCAGTGCTAGAGTGGGCAGGGAGGTAGTGGAGCTATATAGCAATCAGCCCCAGCATTTT. Amino acids: CSARVGREVVELYSNQPQHF.

CDR3 nucleotides: TGTGCCAGCAGTGCCAGCGGGGTGAGCACAGATACGCAGTATTTT. Its protein product is CASSASGVSTDTQYF. The chain combines TRBV2 with TRBJ2-3; 7 nucleotides line up with TRBD2. The CDR3 length is 15 residues. Per the germline V gene, CDR1 is SNHLY and CDR2 is FYNNEI. Germline trimming cut 4 bases from V and 0 bases from J; bases unmatched to any gene: 4.

This clonotype was recorded many times. The CDR3 DNA follows: TGTGCCAGCAGTAAGGTCGGTCGCTTGAACACTGAAGCTTTCTTT. It yields the protein CASSKVGRLNTEAFF. The chain is built from TRBV6-2 or TRBV6-3 and TRBJ1-1; D not resolved. The V gene's germline CDR1 is MNHEY and CDR2 SVGEGT. V was pared by 5 bases and J by 0 bases, with 13 bases between. There are 15 residues in the CDR3.

This clonotype was detected many times. This chain connects TRBV20-1 to TRBJ1-1; the match to TRBD1 covers 8 bases. Germline V CDR1 and CDR2: DFQATT, SNEGSKA (reference sequence). The CDR3 is 13 amino acids. Germline trimming cut 8 bases from V and 3 bases from J; bases unmatched to any gene: 8. The CDR3 protein is CSIRGRWYTEAFF. CDR3 in DNA: TGCAGTATCAGGGGGCGGTGGTACACTGAAGCTTTCTTT.

This clonotype has just a few counts. The gene calls are TRBV7-6 and TRBJ1-2; the match to TRBD1 covers 9 bases. Germline CDR1 and CDR2: SGHVS and FNYEAQ. J was trimmed by 2 bases and V by 4 bases; bases with no gene match: 11. The CDR3 totals 17 residues. CDR3 sequence: CASSSVPGQGRNYGYTF. The CDR3 nucleotides are TGTGCCAGCAGCTCCGTCCCGGGACAGGGAAGAAACTATGGCTACACCTTC.